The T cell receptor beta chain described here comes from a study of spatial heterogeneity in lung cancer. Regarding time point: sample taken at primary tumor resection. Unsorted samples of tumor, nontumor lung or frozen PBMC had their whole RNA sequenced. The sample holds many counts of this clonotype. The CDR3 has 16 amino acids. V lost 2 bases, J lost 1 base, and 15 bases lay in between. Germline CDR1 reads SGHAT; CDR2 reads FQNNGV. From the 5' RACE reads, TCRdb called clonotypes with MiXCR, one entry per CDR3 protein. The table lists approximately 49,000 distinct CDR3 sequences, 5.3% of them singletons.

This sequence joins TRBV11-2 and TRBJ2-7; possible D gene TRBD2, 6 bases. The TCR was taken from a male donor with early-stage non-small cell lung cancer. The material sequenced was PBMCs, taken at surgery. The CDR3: CASSLLGRRGSYEQYF. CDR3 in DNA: TGTGCCAGCAGCTTACTCGGTAGGAGGGGTTCCTACGAGCAGTACTTC. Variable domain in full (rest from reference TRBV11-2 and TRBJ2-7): EAGVAQSPRYKIIEKRQSVAFWCNPISGHATLYWYQQILGQGPKLLIQFQNNGVVDDSQLPKDRFSAERLKGVDSTLKIQPAKLEDSAVYLCASSLLGRRGSYEQYFGPGTRLTVT.